This TCR beta chain comes out of a study of blood T cell repertoires in COVID-19. Ages ranged from roughly 18 to 100 years, with residence in under 25 US areas. Participants' own reports of clinical history determined their cohort assignment. The CDR3 loop spans 18 amino acids. Germline V gene lookup returns CDR1 SGHVS and CDR2 FQNEAQ. Unmatched junction bases numbered 14, after V lost 5 bases and J lost 2 bases. Produced via immunoSEQ multiplex PCR; TCRdb's table is partial and in-frame only. The sample consists of 290,000 or so clones, 90% of them appearing once. The sequence derives from a woman under 30 with acute COVID-19. The sequenced sample consisted of PBMCs or T cells enriched from blood (not recorded which). This chain uses TRBV7-8 with TRBJ1-5; 8 bases map to TRBD1. The CDR3: CASSPRRGPDRGNQPQHF. The CDR3 coding sequence is TGTGCCAGCAGCCCACGTAGGGGTCCGGACAGGGGCAATCAGCCCCAGCATTTT. Full variable domain (missing parts from reference TRBV7-8 and TRBJ1-5): GAGVSQSPRYKVAKRGQDVALRCDPISGHVSLFWYQQALGQGPEFLTYFQNEAQLDKSGLPSDRFFAERPEGSVSTLKIQRTQQEDSAVYLCASSPRRGPDRGNQPQHFGDGTRLSIL.